Below, one T cell receptor beta chain is given with its context. Its target is unknown. CDR1 is SGHTA and CDR2 is FQGNSA in the germline V gene. The CDR3 consists of 14 residues. V lost 1 base and J lost 8; bases outside the gene matches: 6. The sample is drawn from a study of shared clonotypes between healthy human individuals. Study findings and constraints: Having only a few donors restricted how much genetic and exposure-history diversity was captured. Sequencing of the sorted subsets was shown by rarefaction to be incomplete despite large depth. As a rule, naive subsets had a larger estimated richness than memory subsets. The expectation was that sequencing depth would affect clonotype sharing among donors.

Only in-frame clones appear in the TCRdb table, and some are missing; sequencing was by immunoSEQ multiplex PCR. The top ten hold under 0.45% of the sample, which has millions of clones, just over 90% seen once. This chain connects TRBV7-2 to TRBJ1-2; the match to TRBD1 covers 8 bases. This receptor was taken from a man in his late teens or twenties in good health. Some clones in this sample may be carry-over from other donors' samples. The material sequenced was naive CD4+ T cells from PBMCs. The subset: CD45RA+ positively selected. This chain's CDR3 is CASSLGVQGAGYTF. The DNA for the CDR3 is TGTGCCAGCAGCTTAGGTGTGCAGGGGGCGGGCTACACCTTC.